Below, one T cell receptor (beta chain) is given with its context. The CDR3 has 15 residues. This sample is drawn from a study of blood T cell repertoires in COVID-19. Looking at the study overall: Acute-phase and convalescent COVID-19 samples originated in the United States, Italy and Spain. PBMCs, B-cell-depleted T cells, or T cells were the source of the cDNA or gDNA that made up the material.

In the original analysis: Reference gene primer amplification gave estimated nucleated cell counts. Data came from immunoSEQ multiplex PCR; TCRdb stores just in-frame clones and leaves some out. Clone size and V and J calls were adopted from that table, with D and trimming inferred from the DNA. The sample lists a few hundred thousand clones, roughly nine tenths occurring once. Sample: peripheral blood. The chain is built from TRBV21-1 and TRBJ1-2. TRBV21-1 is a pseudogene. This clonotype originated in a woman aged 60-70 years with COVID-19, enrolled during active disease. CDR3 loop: CASIQSICGVCGYTF. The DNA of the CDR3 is TGTGCCAGCATTCAGTCGATATGCGGGGTTTGTGGCTACACCTTC.